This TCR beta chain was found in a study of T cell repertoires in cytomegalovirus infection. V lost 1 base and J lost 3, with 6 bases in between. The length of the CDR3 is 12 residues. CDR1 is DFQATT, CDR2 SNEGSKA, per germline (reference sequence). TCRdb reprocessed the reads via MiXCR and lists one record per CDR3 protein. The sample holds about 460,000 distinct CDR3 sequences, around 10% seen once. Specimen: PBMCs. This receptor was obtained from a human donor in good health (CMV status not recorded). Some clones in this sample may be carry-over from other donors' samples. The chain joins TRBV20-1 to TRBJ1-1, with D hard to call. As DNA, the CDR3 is TGCAGTGCTAGAGGGGTTGACACTGAAGCTTTCTTT. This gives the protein CSARGVDTEAFF.